This T cell receptor (beta chain) is from a study of cytomegalovirus exposure and HLA in healthy donors. This clone was observed a single time. J was trimmed by 4 bases and V by 0 bases; bases with no gene match: 6. The CDR3 spans 17 residues. Germline V gene data show CDR1 as ENHRY and CDR2 as SYGVKD. PCR amplification relied on 60 Vbeta primers (plus 13 Jbeta primers). Only in-frame clones appear in the TCRdb table, and some are missing; sequencing was by immunoSEQ multiplex PCR. The table lists 150,000 to 200,000 clones, under 80% of them singletons. Sequenced sample: PBMCs. The chain combines TRBV10-3 with TRBJ2-2, with TRBD2 identical over 9 bases. This TCR came from a female donor in good health and CMV-seronegative. CDR3 sequence reads: CAISESGGRASTGELFF. The CDR3 nucleotides read TGTGCCATCAGTGAGTCAGGCGGGAGGGCCTCCACCGGGGAGCTGTTTTTT.